A single sample gave rise to the 11 T cell receptor beta chains below, sequenced in a study of cytomegalovirus exposure and HLA in healthy donors. PCR employed 60 Vbeta and 13 Jbeta primers. Libraries were prepared by immunoSEQ multiplex PCR; TCRdb keeps only in-frame clonotypes and omits some of them. The sample contains 150,000 to 200,000 clones, 80% to 85% of which appear only once. Sequencing was carried out using PBMCs. These receptors all stem from a woman between 18 and 30 years old in good health and CMV-seropositive.

The chain combines TRBV30 with TRBJ1-1; the match to TRBD1 covers 7 bases. The length of the CDR3 is 15 residues. The V segment lost 2 bases and the J segment 5 bases; nucleotides outside the gene matches: 11. CDR1 and CDR2 from the germline V gene are GTSNPN and SVGIG (reference sequence). The CDR3 loop reads CAWSTPGQLVTEAFF. The CDR3 nucleotides are TGTGCCTGGAGTACTCCGGGACAGCTCGTAACTGAAGCTTTCTTT.

This chain connects TRBV28 to TRBJ1-6; 8 bases are a match to TRBD1. The trim removed 5 bases at V and 7 bases at J, leaving 10 bases unmatched. This CDR3 region has 16 residues. Germline V lookup: CDR1 MDHEN, CDR2 SYDVKM. DNA for the CDR3: TGTGCCAGCAGTCCCCGGACAGGGCGGTCGAATTCACCCCTCCACTTT. Its translation is CASSPRTGRSNSPLHF. The full variable domain, in which reference TRBV28 and TRBJ1-6 provide the parts outside the CDR3, is DVKVTQSSRYLVKRTGEKVFLECVQDMDHENMFWYRQDPGLGLRLIYFSYDVKMKEKGDIPEGYSVSREKKERFSLILESASTNQTSMYLCASSPRTGRSNSPLHFGNGTRLTVT.

The chain uses TRBV28 and TRBJ2-1; a weak D match, TRBD2 (6 bases). Between the trimmed V and J ends, which lost 6 bases and 9 bases, there was a span of 15 bases. Per germline, CDR1 MDHEN and CDR2 SYDVKM. There are 13 residues in the CDR3. The CDR3 is CASRGLSAVEQFF. The CDR3 nucleotides are TGTGCCAGCAGGGGACTTAGCGCGGTTGAGCAGTTCTTC.

In DNA form, the CDR3 reads TGTGCCAGCAGCCCCCAGGGGCCAGTTAGGAATGAGCAGTTCTTC. Protein sequence: CASSPQGPVRNEQFF. The chain has TRBV7-2 and TRBJ2-1; TRBD1 might be the D (6 bases). The V gene's germline CDR1 is SGHTA and CDR2 FQGNSA. V was shortened by 5 bases and J by 7 bases, with 18 bases between the two germline ends. The CDR3 is 15 residues long. Looking up the rest from reference TRBV7-2 and TRBJ2-1 gives the full variable domain: GAGVSQSPSNKVTEKGKDVELRCDPISGHTALYWYRQSLGQGLEFLIYFQGNSAPDKSGLPSDRFSAERTGGSVSTLTIQRTQQEDSAVYLCASSPQGPVRNEQFFGPGTRLTVL.

This clone was detected a few times. This chain joins TRBV5-5 and TRBJ2-2; no clear D gene. CDR1 and CDR2 (germline): SGHKS, YYEKEE (reference sequence). V was clipped by 0 bases and J by 3 bases, with 12 bases between them. There are 16 residues in the CDR3. Here the CDR3 DNA reads TGTGCCAGCAGCTTGGACAGTCGAGTATACACCGGGGAGCTGTTTTTT. This gives the protein CASSLDSRVYTGELFF.

The CDR3 spells CARAVGNTEAFF. Written as DNA, the CDR3 is TGTGCCAGGGCGGTAGGGAACACTGAAGCTTTCTTT. The gene calls are TRBV2 and TRBJ1-1; D call uncertain. With 9 bases removed from V and 1 base from J, the gap between germline ends came to 9 bases. Germline-derived CDR1 and CDR2 are SNHLY and FYNNEI. The CDR3 is made up of 12 amino acids.

The V call is TRBV7-2, the J call TRBJ2-3; weak D call: TRBD2 (6 bases). The CDR3 is 14 amino acids. V shed 7 bases and J shed 1 base, with 12 bases lying between them. CDR1 and CDR2 (germline): SGHTA, FQGNSA. CDR3 nucleotides: TGTGCCAGCACTCGGACTACCCGCACAGATACGCAGTATTTT. Protein: CASTRTTRTDTQYF.

This clone came up a few times. This chain joins TRBV9 and TRBJ1-4; D unclear. V was trimmed by 2 bases and J by 11 bases, leaving 10 bases between them. The CDR3 totals 12 residues. Looked up from germline, CDR1 is SGDLS and CDR2 is YYNGEE. In DNA form, the CDR3 reads TGTGCCAGCAGCGTTGCTATGGTGAAACTGTTTTTT. Translated, it gives CASSVAMVKLFF.

This clone was observed a few times. This chain uses TRBV4-1 with TRBJ1-5; D ambiguous. The length of the CDR3 is 17 residues. Germline CDR1 reads MGHRA; CDR2 reads YSYEKL. V was trimmed by 0 bases and J by 1 base, leaving 13 bases between them. The DNA of the CDR3 is TGCGCCAGCAGCCAAGATTATACCCGGCGGAGCAATCAGCCCCAGCATTTT. This codes for CASSQDYTRRSNQPQHF.

The chain carries TRBV6-5 and TRBJ1-5, with TRBD1 as a possible D gene (5 bases). Germline-derived CDR1 and CDR2 are MNHEY and SVGAGI. V was shortened by 2 bases and J by 2 bases, with 10 bases between the two germline ends. CDR3 length: 15 amino acids. The CDR3 loop reads CASSYDGGGNQPQHF. The CDR3 nucleotides read TGTGCCAGCAGTTACGACGGGGGGGGCAATCAGCCCCAGCATTTT.

The chain recombines TRBV7-9 with TRBJ1-2; no clear D. CDR3 size: 11 residues. Germline-derived CDR1 and CDR2 are SEHNR and FQNEAQ (reference sequence). Between the trimmed V and J ends, which lost 5 bases and 6 bases, there was a span of 7 bases. Here the CDR3 DNA reads TGTGCCAGCAGCCCAGGCGATGGCTACACCTTC. It yields the protein CASSPGDGYTF.